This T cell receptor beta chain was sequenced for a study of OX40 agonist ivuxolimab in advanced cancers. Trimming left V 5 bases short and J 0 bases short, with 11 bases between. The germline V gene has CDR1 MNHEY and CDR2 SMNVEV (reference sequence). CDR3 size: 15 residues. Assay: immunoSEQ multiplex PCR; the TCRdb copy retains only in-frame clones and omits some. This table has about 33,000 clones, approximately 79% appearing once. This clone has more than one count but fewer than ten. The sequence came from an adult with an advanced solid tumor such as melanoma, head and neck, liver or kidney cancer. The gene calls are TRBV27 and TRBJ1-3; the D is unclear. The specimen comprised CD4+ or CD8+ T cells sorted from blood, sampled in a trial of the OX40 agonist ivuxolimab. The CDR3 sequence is CASSPFSISGNTIYF. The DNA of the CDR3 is TGTGCCAGCAGTCCTTTTTCGATCTCTGGAAACACCATATATTTT.